A selection of T cell receptor beta chains follows, all from one sample in a study of long-term antiretroviral therapy in people with HIV. Produced via immunoSEQ multiplex PCR; TCRdb's table is partial and in-frame only. The sample yields around 21,000 clones, about nine tenths seen once. The sample consisted of unsorted PBMCs, taken about 4.5 years before starting antiretroviral therapy. The receptors here all came from a woman aged 30 to 39 with HIV. Both conserved end residues are part of each CDR3. D genes are given only for firm matches. The listing skips clone size in some rows; elsewhere it reads once, few, many or a size class.

D	size	V	J	DNA	CDR3
NA	NA	TRBV6-5	TRBJ1-1	TGTGCCAGCAGTTACTTAGTCGCGACTCGGGCCACTGAAGCTTTCTTT	CASSYLVATRATEAFF
NA	NA	TRBV5-1	TRBJ1-6	TGCGCCAGCAGCTTGAGTCCAGGGTCTAATTCACCCCTCCACTTT	CASSLSPGSNSPLHF
NA	NA	TRBV2	TRBJ2-5	TGTGCCAGCAGTCCGGGGGATAACCAAGAGACCCAGTACTTC	CASSPGDNQETQYF
TRBD2	NA	TRBV7-2	TRBJ2-7	TGTGCCAGCAGCTGGGGGGGTAGCTCCTACGAGCAGTACTTC	CASSWGGSSYEQYF
NA	NA	TRBV2	TRBJ2-1	TGTGCCAGCAAGGCCAGAGAATTCAATGAGCAGTTCTTC	CASKAREFNEQFF
TRBD1	NA	TRBV30	TRBJ1-1	TGTGCCTGGAGTGTACTCCGGACAGGGATGAACACTGAAGCTTTCTTT	CAWSVLRTGMNTEAFF
TRBD1	NA	TRBV5-6	TRBJ2-5	TGTGCCAGCAGCTCACCCGCCACGACAGGGGCAGAGACCCAGTACTTC	CASSSPATTGAETQYF
NA	NA	TRBV10-1	TRBJ2-1	TGCGCCAGCAGTGACGGGAATGAGCAGTTCTTC	CASSDGNEQFF
NA	NA	TRBV11-1	TRBJ1-1	TGTGCCAGCAGCCCCGGACGGAACACTGAAGCTTTCTTT	CASSPGRNTEAFF
TRBD1	once	TRBV7-2	TRBJ1-2	TGTGCCAGCAGCCCCGGGACAGGGGGCTCTAGGGGCTACACCTTC	CASSPGTGGSRGYTF
TRBD1	few	TRBV9	TRBJ1-5	TGTGCCAGCAGCTTACGGACAGGGGCGAGCAATCAGCCCCAGCATTTT	CASSLRTGASNQPQHF
TRBD1	NA	TRBV4-3	TRBJ1-2	TGCGCCAGCAGCCAAGATTGGGACAGGGCCTATGGCTACACCTTC	CASSQDWDRAYGYTF
NA	once	TRBV7-2	TRBJ2-1	TGTGCCAGCAGGATAAATGTTCCCGCATGGTTCTTC	CASRINVPAWFF
NA	NA	TRBV19	TRBJ2-7	TGTGCCAGTAGTATAGTTGGGGGAGGCGACGAGCAGTACTTC	CASSIVGGGDEQYF
NA	NA	TRBV30	TRBJ1-5	TGTGCCTGGAGTAGTCCACAGGCATATCAGCCCCAGCATTTT	CAWSSPQAYQPQHF
TRBD1	NA	TRBV2	TRBJ1-4	TGTGCCAGCAGTGGGTCGCCGGGACAGGGGGACATTGAAAAACTGTTTTTT	CASSGSPGQGDIEKLFF
NA	NA	TRBV4-3	TRBJ1-4	TGCGCCAGCAGCCAAGACCCCGGGGAGGAAAAACTGTTTTTT	CASSQDPGEEKLFF
NA	NA	TRBV18	TRBJ1-1	TGTGCCAGCTCATCGACAGAGAACACTGAAGCTTTCTTT	CASSSTENTEAFF
NA	NA	TRBV7-9	TRBJ1-3	TGTGCCAGCAGCTTTGGGACGTCGTACACCATATATTTT	CASSFGTSYTIYF
NA	NA	TRBV27	TRBJ2-7	TGTGCCAGCAGGTCCTCTCAGGGGATCTCCGCGGAGCAGTACTTC	CASRSSQGISAEQYF
TRBD1	NA	TRBV7-9	TRBJ1-6	TGTGCCAGCAGCTTAGGAATAGGGGGCGATAATTCACCCCTCCACTTT	CASSLGIGGDNSPLHF
TRBD1	NA	TRBV5-4	TRBJ2-3	TGTGCCAGCAGCTTTCTGACAGGGGCCAGTGGGGCAGATACGCAGTATTTT	CASSFLTGASGADTQYF
TRBD1	NA	TRBV7-2	TRBJ1-5	TGTGCCAGCGGTCCCGGGACAGGGGGCCGCTATAGCAATCAGCCCCAGCATTTT	CASGPGTGGRYSNQPQHF
NA	NA	TRBV27	TRBJ1-5	TGTGCCAGTCGGGCCAGCACGGGGCCCCAGCATTTT	CASRASTGPQHF
NA	few	TRBV19	TRBJ1-2	TGTGCCAGTAGTCAAGGGGAAGGGGCCTATGGCTACACCTTC	CASSQGEGAYGYTF
NA	NA	TRBV7-8	TRBJ2-2	TGTGCCAGACCTATCGGAGGGGACACCGGGGAGCTGTTTTTT	CARPIGGDTGELFF
NA	NA	TRBV30	TRBJ2-2	TGTGCCTGGAGTGCCTTGCAGTTGGACACCGGGGAGCTGTTTTTT	CAWSALQLDTGELFF
TRBD2	NA	TRBV5-6	TRBJ2-1	TGTGCCAGCAGCTTACTAGCGGGGGGGCCTAATGAGCAGTTCTTC	CASSLLAGGPNEQFF
NA	NA	TRBV7-9	TRBJ1-2	TGTGCCAGCAGCTTAGCCGGGAGCCAAACGGCCTATGGCTACACCTTC	CASSLAGSQTAYGYTF
TRBD2	NA	TRBV6-4	TRBJ2-1	TGTGCCAGCAGTGACTCAGTAGCGGGAGACTACAATGAGCAGTTCTTC	CASSDSVAGDYNEQFF
NA	NA	TRBV7-6	TRBJ2-2	TGTGCCAGCAGCTCCCAGGCCGGGGCCACCGGGGAGCTGTTTTTT	CASSSQAGATGELFF
NA	NA	TRBV29-1	TRBJ1-1	TGCAGCGTTAGCAAGGCTATGAACACTGAAGCTTTCTTT	CSVSKAMNTEAFF
NA	NA	TRBV7-8	TRBJ2-7	TGTGCCAGCAGCTTATTTACGGACAGTCACTACGAGCAGTACTTC	CASSLFTDSHYEQYF
TRBD1	NA	TRBV6-5	TRBJ1-3	TGTGCCAGCAGTTATTCGGGACAGATGGTGGACACCATATATTTT	CASSYSGQMVDTIYF
NA	NA	TRBV18	TRBJ2-3	TGTGCCAGCTCACCACGAATTGGACAGAGCACAGATACGCAGTATTTT	CASSPRIGQSTDTQYF
NA	NA	TRBV6-6	TRBJ2-4	TGTGCCAGCAGTAAAAGGGGAGACATTCAGTACTTC	CASSKRGDIQYF
NA	NA	TRBV6-5	TRBJ1-6	TGTGCCAGCAGTTACTCTGCGTCCCTTAATTCACCCCTCCACTTT	CASSYSASLNSPLHF
NA	NA	TRBV10-3	TRBJ1-3	TGTGCCATCAGCGCCCGGGTCGACTCTGGAAACACCATATATTTT	CAISARVDSGNTIYF
TRBD2	NA	TRBV7-2	TRBJ2-6	TGTGCCAGCAGCCCGGGAGGTGGGGCCAACGTCCTGACTTTC	CASSPGGGANVLTF
NA	NA	TRBV9	TRBJ1-2	TGTGCCAGCAGCGTAGGCCCCGGAGGGGGTTATGGCTACACCTTC	CASSVGPGGGYGYTF
NA	NA	TRBV4-1	TRBJ1-2	TGCGCCAGCAGCCCTACCCACGGGACTCCGGGACCGAGCGTTTCCTTC	CASSPTHGTPGPSVSF
TRBD1	NA	TRBV7-9	TRBJ2-1	TGTGCCAGCAGGTGGGCAGGGGGTCGGGACAATGAGCAGTTCTTC	CASRWAGGRDNEQFF
NA	NA	TRBV21-1	TRBJ1-4	TGTGCCAGCAGCAAAGGGGGTGAAAAACTGTTTTTT	CASSKGGEKLFF
NA	NA	TRBV18	TRBJ2-7	TGTGCCAGCTCACGTCCAACCTCCTACGAGCAGTACTTC	CASSRPTSYEQYF
NA	NA	TRBV19	TRBJ1-2	TGTGCCAGTAGTATAGATCGAGCTAACTATGGCTACACCTTC	CASSIDRANYGYTF
TRBD1	NA	TRBV4-1	TRBJ1-2	TGCGCCAGCAGCCCAGACAGGGGGCAAGGTGGCTACACCTTC	CASSPDRGQGGYTF
TRBD1	NA	TRBV7-2	TRBJ1-1	TGTGCCAGCAGCTTTGGGGGGACAGGGATGAACACTGAAGCTTTCTTT	CASSFGGTGMNTEAFF
TRBD1	NA	TRBV5-5	TRBJ2-5	TGTGCCAGCAGCTTGGTGGGACAGGGGAGAGAGACCCAGTACTTC	CASSLVGQGRETQYF
NA	NA	TRBV19	TRBJ1-1	TGTGCCAGTAGCCCTAAAGTGGACACTGAAGCTTTCTTT	CASSPKVDTEAFF
NA	NA	TRBV11-2	TRBJ1-1	TGTGCCAGCAGCTTAGCACAGAACACTGAAGCTTTCTTT	CASSLAQNTEAFF
NA	NA	TRBV7-3	TRBJ1-1	TGTGCCAGCAGCCCGGGACTTTCCTCCATGAACACTGAAGCTTTCTTT	CASSPGLSSMNTEAFF
TRBD1	once	TRBV18	TRBJ1-1	TGTGCCAGCTCACCCCCTGACAGGGGAAGTTTCGGGAACACTGAAGCTTTCTTT	CASSPPDRGSFGNTEAFF
NA	once	TRBV18	TRBJ2-5	TGTGCCAGCTCCACCAGGGGACAAGAGACCCAGTACTTC	CASSTRGQETQYF
NA	NA	TRBV6-5	TRBJ1-2	TGTGCCAGCAGTTACTCGTTCCAGGGGTATGGCTACACCTTC	CASSYSFQGYGYTF
NA	NA	TRBV6-1	TRBJ1-1	TGTGCCAGCAGTGAACTAAGGATGAACACTGAAGCTTTCTTT	CASSELRMNTEAFF